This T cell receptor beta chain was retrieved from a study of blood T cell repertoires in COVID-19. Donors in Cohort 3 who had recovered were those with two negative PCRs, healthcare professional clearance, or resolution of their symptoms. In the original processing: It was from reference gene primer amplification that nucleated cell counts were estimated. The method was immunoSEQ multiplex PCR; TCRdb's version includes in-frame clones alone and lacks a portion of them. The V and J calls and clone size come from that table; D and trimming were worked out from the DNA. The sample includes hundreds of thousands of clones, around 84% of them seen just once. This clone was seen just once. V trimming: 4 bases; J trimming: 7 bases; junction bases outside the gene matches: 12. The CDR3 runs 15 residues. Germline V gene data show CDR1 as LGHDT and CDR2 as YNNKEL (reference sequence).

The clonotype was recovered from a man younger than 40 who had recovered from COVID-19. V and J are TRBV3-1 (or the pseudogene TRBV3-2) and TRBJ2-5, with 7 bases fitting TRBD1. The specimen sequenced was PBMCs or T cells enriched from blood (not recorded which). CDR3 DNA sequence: TGTGCCAGCAGCCCCCCCTCAGGGGGTATAGGGACCCAGTACTTC. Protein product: CASSPPSGGIGTQYF.